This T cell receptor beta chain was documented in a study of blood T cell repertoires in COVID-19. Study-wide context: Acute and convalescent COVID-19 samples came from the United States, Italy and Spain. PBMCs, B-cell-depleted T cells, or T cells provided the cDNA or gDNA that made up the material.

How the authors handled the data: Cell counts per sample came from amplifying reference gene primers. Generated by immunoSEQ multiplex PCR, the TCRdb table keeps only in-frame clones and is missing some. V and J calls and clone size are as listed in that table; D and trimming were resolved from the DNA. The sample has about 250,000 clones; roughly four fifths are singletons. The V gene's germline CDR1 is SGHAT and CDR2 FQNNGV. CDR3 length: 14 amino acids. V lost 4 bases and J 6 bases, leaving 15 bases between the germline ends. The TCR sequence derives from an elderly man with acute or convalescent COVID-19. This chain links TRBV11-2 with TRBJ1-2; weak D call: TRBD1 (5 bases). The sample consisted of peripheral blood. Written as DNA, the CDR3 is TGTGCCAGCAGCTCGGCCGGGGGGATGGATGGCTACACCTTC. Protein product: CASSSAGGMDGYTF.